The rows below give T cell receptor beta chains drawn from one sample of a study of regulatory T cells in long-lasting Graves disease. TCRdb analysed the multiplex PCR reads with MiXCR anew, one entry per CDR3 protein. The sample has about 540,000 distinct CDR3 sequences, roughly 13% seen once; the top ten hold roughly a tenth. The same data also contributed to another study, on T cells in Graves' hyperthyroidism and ophthalmopathy.

The sample was peripheral blood mononuclear cells (PBMCs), taken at new diagnosis, from a patient treated with antithyroid drugs. The origin of the receptors is a man in his thirties or forties with Graves disease. Both conserved end residues are part of each CDR3. D genes are given only for firm matches. Expanded clones are given a class, and other clones once, few, many or no size at all.

J: TRBJ1-4; V: TRBV11-3; size: few; D: .; CDR3: CASSPGERATNEKLFF; DNA: TGTGCCAGCAGCCCAGGGGAGCGGGCAACTAATGAAAAACTGTTTTTT
J: TRBJ1-1; V: TRBV11-2; size: many; D: .; CDR3: CASSGGYRQVLSSFEAFF; DNA: TGTGCCAGCAGCGGAGGGTATCGGCAGGTTCTTTCCAGCTTTGAAGCTTTCTTT
J: TRBJ1-5; V: TRBV15; size: many; D: .; CDR3: CATSVSGSNQPQHF; DNA: TGTGCCACCAGCGTGAGTGGAAGCAATCAGCCCCAGCATTTT
J: TRBJ2-7; V: TRBV6-1; size: many; D: .; CDR3: CASSPVGRDWSYEQYF; DNA: TGTGCCAGCAGCCCTGTCGGGCGGGATTGGTCCTACGAGCAGTACTTC
J: TRBJ2-6; V: TRBV27; size: .; D: .; CDR3: CASSWGLATGANVLTF; DNA: TGTGCCAGCAGTTGGGGCCTAGCGACTGGGGCCAACGTCCTGACTTTC
J: TRBJ2-3; V: TRBV6-5; size: few; D: TRBD1; CDR3: CASSYRGQSTDTQYF; DNA: TGTGCCAGCAGTTACCGGGGACAGAGCACAGATACGCAGTATTTT
J: TRBJ2-3; V: TRBV11-3; size: many; D: .; CDR3: CASSLRGAEAPDTQYF; DNA: TGTGCCAGCAGCTTAAGAGGGGCCGAGGCCCCAGATACGCAGTATTTT
J: TRBJ2-7; V: TRBV18; size: many; D: .; CDR3: CASSPPRPPGEQYF; DNA: TGTGCCAGCTCACCACCGAGGCCTCCGGGTGAGCAGTACTTC
J: TRBJ2-7; V: TRBV7-2; size: many; D: .; CDR3: CASSPRLARSSYEQYF; DNA: TGTGCCAGCAGCCCGAGGCTAGCACGAAGCTCCTACGAGCAGTACTTC
J: TRBJ2-5; V: TRBV10-3; size: .; D: TRBD1; CDR3: CAISDQTGPETQYF; DNA: TGTGCCATCAGTGACCAGACAGGGCCAGAGACCCAGTACTTC
J: TRBJ1-4; V: TRBV6-1; size: many; D: .; CDR3: CASTPTVATTNEKLFF; DNA: TGTGCCAGCACCCCGACGGTCGCGACAACTAATGAAAAACTGTTTTTT
J: TRBJ1-5; V: TRBV5-1; size: .; D: .; CDR3: CASSPGAGPGQPQHF; DNA: TGCGCCAGCAGCCCGGGAGCAGGGCCGGGTCAGCCCCAGCATTTT
J: TRBJ2-7; V: TRBV10-3; size: many; D: .; CDR3: CASLSPMRSYEQYF; DNA: TGTGCCTCCTTAAGTCCTATGAGGTCCTACGAGCAGTACTTC
J: TRBJ2-7; V: TRBV7-2; size: many; D: TRBD1; CDR3: CASSPRTGRNEQYF; DNA: TGTGCCAGCAGCCCCCGGACAGGGCGGAACGAGCAGTACTTC
J: TRBJ2-7; V: TRBV19; size: few; D: .; CDR3: CASRRTGSEQYF; DNA: TGTGCCAGCCGGAGAACAGGTAGCGAGCAGTACTTC
J: TRBJ1-2; V: TRBV12-3/TRBV12-4; size: many; D: TRBD1; CDR3: CASSFGQGNYGYTF; DNA: TGTGCCAGCAGTTTCGGACAGGGAAACTATGGCTACACCTTC
J: TRBJ2-5; V: TRBV27; size: few; D: TRBD2; CDR3: CASSSSSGRAGGETQYF; DNA: TGTGCCAGCAGTTCTTCTAGCGGGAGGGCCGGGGGGGAGACCCAGTACTTC
J: TRBJ2-4; V: TRBV20-1; size: few; D: .; CDR3: CSASPRAKNIQYF; DNA: TGCAGTGCTAGCCCCAGGGCCAAAAACATTCAGTACTTC
J: TRBJ1-1; V: TRBV7-9; size: .; D: .; CDR3: CASSRTGQGRKNTEAFF; DNA: TGTGCCAGCAGTCGCACTGGGCAGGGGCGGAAGAACACTGAAGCTTTCTTT
J: TRBJ2-7; V: TRBV5-1; size: many; D: TRBD1; CDR3: CASSLDQGAYEQYF; DNA: TGCGCCAGCAGCTTGGACCAGGGGGCTTACGAGCAGTACTTC
J: TRBJ1-5; V: TRBV6-2/TRBV6-3; size: few; D: TRBD1; CDR3: CASSDTDREYQPQHF; DNA: TGTGCCAGCAGTGATACCGACAGGGAGTATCAGCCCCAGCATTTT
J: TRBJ1-2; V: TRBV24-1; size: .; D: .; CDR3: CATSDFTRNYGYTF; DNA: TGTGCCACCAGTGATTTCACCAGGAACTATGGCTACACCTTC
J: TRBJ2-3; V: TRBV2; size: many; D: .; CDR3: CASRTQGRADTQYF; DNA: TGTGCCAGCAGGACGCAGGGTCGAGCAGATACGCAGTATTTT
J: TRBJ2-1; V: TRBV6-2/TRBV6-3; size: many; D: .; CDR3: CASRKQVEANEQFF; DNA: TGTGCCAGCAGAAAACAGGTGGAAGCGAATGAGCAGTTCTTC
J: TRBJ2-5; V: TRBV7-7; size: .; D: .; CDR3: CASSPGLVETQYF; DNA: TGTGCTAGCAGCCCCGGACTGGTAGAGACCCAGTACTTC
J: TRBJ2-5; V: TRBV3-1; size: .; D: TRBD1; CDR3: CASSSPPGQGAWAQYF; DNA: TGTGCCAGCAGCTCCCCACCGGGACAGGGTGCGTGGGCCCAGTACTTC
J: TRBJ1-3; V: TRBV20-1; size: many; D: TRBD1; CDR3: CSASGTTGDISGNTIYF; DNA: TGCAGTGCCTCCGGTACGACAGGGGATATTTCCGGAAACACCATATATTTT
J: TRBJ1-4; V: TRBV12-3/TRBV12-4; size: .; D: .; CDR3: CASSPFGGDEKLFF; DNA: TGTGCCAGCAGTCCGTTTGGAGGGGATGAAAAACTGTTTTTT
J: TRBJ2-3; V: TRBV2; size: many; D: TRBD1; CDR3: CASGQGDSTDTQYF; DNA: TGTGCCAGCGGACAGGGGGATAGCACAGATACGCAGTATTTT
J: TRBJ2-2; V: TRBV12-3/TRBV12-4; size: many; D: .; CDR3: CASSLKGGPGELFF; DNA: TGTGCCAGCAGTTTAAAGGGAGGTCCCGGGGAGCTGTTTTTT
J: TRBJ2-4; V: TRBV6-1; size: few; D: .; CDR3: CASSELWAKNIQYF; DNA: TGTGCCAGCAGTGAATTGTGGGCCAAAAACATTCAGTACTTC
J: TRBJ2-3; V: TRBV12-3/TRBV12-4; size: many; D: TRBD1; CDR3: CASSRQGALSTDTQYF; DNA: TGTGCCAGCAGCAGACAGGGGGCGCTTAGCACAGATACGCAGTATTTT
J: TRBJ2-5; V: TRBV12-3/TRBV12-4; size: many; D: .; CDR3: CASSTPGEETQYF; DNA: TGTGCCAGCAGTACCCCAGGGGAAGAGACCCAGTACTTC
J: TRBJ1-5; V: TRBV19; size: .; D: .; CDR3: CASSIPLSRGNQPQHF; DNA: TGTGCCAGTAGTATACCACTTTCCCGGGGCAATCAGCCCCAGCATTTT
J: TRBJ2-3; V: TRBV11-2; size: .; D: TRBD2; CDR3: CASSFLGAGGLDTQYF; DNA: TGTGCCAGCAGCTTCCTTGGAGCGGGAGGACTCGATACGCAGTATTTT
J: TRBJ2-5; V: TRBV24-1; size: few; D: .; CDR3: CATSAKGAGETQYF; DNA: TGTGCCACCAGTGCTAAGGGGGCGGGGGAGACCCAGTACTTC
J: TRBJ1-2; V: TRBV11-2; size: many; D: TRBD1; CDR3: CASSLDPGQVLYGYTF; DNA: TGTGCCAGCAGCTTAGACCCCGGACAGGTTCTATATGGCTACACCTTC
J: TRBJ2-3; V: TRBV20-1; size: many; D: .; CDR3: CSARVEGVAPDTQYF; DNA: TGCAGTGCTAGAGTGGAGGGTGTAGCCCCAGATACGCAGTATTTT
J: TRBJ1-4; V: TRBV5-1; size: many; D: TRBD1; CDR3: CASSIGQGNEKLFF; DNA: TGTGCCAGCAGCATCGGACAGGGAAATGAAAAACTGTTTTTT
J: TRBJ1-1; V: TRBV3-1; size: few; D: .; CDR3: CASSQLRLNTEAFF; DNA: TGTGCCAGCAGCCAGCTAAGATTAAACACTGAAGCTTTCTTT
J: TRBJ1-1; V: TRBV28; size: many; D: .; CDR3: CASSLSATEAFF; DNA: TGTGCCAGCAGTTTAAGCGCGACCGAAGCTTTCTTT
J: TRBJ1-2; V: TRBV20-1; size: many; D: TRBD1; CDR3: CSAKTGPNYGYTF; DNA: TGCAGTGCTAAGACAGGGCCCAACTATGGCTACACCTTC
J: TRBJ2-3; V: TRBV27; size: many; D: .; CDR3: CASSWGYTQYF; DNA: TGTGCCAGCAGTTGGGGGTACACGCAGTATTTT
J: TRBJ2-7; V: TRBV20-1; size: few; D: .; CDR3: CSAGGGGRYEQYF; DNA: TGCAGTGCTGGGGGGGGGGGGCGCTACGAGCAGTACTTC
J: TRBJ1-2; V: TRBV7-2; size: few; D: .; CDR3: CASSPPDSYGYTF; DNA: TGTGCCAGCAGCCCGCCGGACAGCTATGGCTACACCTTC
J: TRBJ2-2; V: TRBV7-7; size: many; D: TRBD2; CDR3: CASSPTPPGLAVTGELFF; DNA: TGTGCTAGCAGTCCTACTCCCCCGGGACTAGCGGTCACCGGGGAGCTGTTTTTT